This T cell receptor (beta chain) was sequenced during a study of response to subunit inactivated influenza vaccine. Note on this clonotype: The antigen is not known.

Study results and caveats: Few additional T cells are recruited per seasonal influenza vaccination, authors suggested.

TCRdb reprocessed the RT-PCR reads with MiXCR, giving one entry per CDR3 protein. The sample includes about 830,000 distinct CDR3 sequences, about 18% of them seen just once. V was clipped by 2 bases and J by 7 bases, with 15 bases between them. Germline CDR1 reads MNHEY; CDR2 reads SMNVEV (reference sequence). This CDR3 has 14 amino acids. The receptor was isolated from a man aged 50 to 60 who received an inactivated influenza vaccine. The rearrangement uses TRBV27 and TRBJ2-7; the D is unclear. The sequenced sample was PBMCs from blood, obtained roughly 5 days after vaccination. CDR3 amino acids: CASSLGQFGSEQYF. CDR3 bases: TGTGCCAGCAGTTTAGGGCAGTTCGGCAGTGAGCAGTACTTC.